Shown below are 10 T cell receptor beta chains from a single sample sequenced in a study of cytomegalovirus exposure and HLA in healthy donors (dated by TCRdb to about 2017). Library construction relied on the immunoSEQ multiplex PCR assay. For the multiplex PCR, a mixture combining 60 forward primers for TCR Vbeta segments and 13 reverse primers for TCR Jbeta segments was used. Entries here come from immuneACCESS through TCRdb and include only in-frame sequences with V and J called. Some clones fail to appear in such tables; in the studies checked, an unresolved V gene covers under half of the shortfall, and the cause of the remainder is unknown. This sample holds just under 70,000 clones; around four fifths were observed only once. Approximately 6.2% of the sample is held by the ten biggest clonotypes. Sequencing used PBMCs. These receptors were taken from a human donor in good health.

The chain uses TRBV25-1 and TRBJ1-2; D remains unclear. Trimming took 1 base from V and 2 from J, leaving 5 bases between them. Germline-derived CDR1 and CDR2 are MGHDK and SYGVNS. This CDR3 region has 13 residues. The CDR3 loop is CASSELSNYGYTF. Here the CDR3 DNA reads TGTGCCAGCAGTGAATTATCCAACTATGGCTACACCTTC.

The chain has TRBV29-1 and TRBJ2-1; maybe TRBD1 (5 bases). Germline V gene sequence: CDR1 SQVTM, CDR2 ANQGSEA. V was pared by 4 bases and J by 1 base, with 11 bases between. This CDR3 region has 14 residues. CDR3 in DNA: TGCAGCGTTGTGAAGACAGATTCCTACAATGAGCAGTTCTTC. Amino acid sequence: CSVVKTDSYNEQFF.

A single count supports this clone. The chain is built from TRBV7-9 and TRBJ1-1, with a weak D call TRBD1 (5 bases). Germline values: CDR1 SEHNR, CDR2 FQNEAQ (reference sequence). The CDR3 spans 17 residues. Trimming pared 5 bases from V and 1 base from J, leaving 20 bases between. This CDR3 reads CASSLQSGWISNTEAFF. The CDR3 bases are TGTGCCAGCAGCCTCCAGTCAGGGTGGATATCGAACACTGAAGCTTTCTTT.

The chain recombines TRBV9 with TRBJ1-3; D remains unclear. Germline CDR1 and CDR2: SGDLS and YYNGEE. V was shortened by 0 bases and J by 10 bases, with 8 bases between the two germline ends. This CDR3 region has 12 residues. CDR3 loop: CASSVGQQTIYF. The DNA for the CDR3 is TGTGCCAGCAGCGTAGGACAACAAACCATATATTTT.

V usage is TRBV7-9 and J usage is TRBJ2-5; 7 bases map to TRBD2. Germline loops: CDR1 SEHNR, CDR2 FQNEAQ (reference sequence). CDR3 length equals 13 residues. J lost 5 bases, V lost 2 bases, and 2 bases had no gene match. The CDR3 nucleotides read TGTGCCAGCAGCTTAATAGCGGGCGAGACCCAGTACTTC. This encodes CASSLIAGETQYF.

The chain's CDR3 is CASSSGLAGGQETQYF. CDR3 DNA sequence: TGTGCCAGCAGCTCGGGACTAGCGGGGGGGCAAGAGACCCAGTACTTC. The rearrangement joins TRBV7-8 to TRBJ2-5; 16 bases are shared with TRBD2. Germline V gene lookup returns CDR1 SGHVS and CDR2 FQNEAQ. Trimming removed 4 bases from V and 2 bases from J; junction bases left unmatched: 1. The CDR3 runs 16 residues.

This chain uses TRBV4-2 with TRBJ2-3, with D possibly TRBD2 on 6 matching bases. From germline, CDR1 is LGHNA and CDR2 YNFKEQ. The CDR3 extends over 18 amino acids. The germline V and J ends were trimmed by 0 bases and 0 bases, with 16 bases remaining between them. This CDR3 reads CASSQDTPSETSTDTQYF. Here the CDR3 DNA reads TGTGCCAGCAGCCAAGACACCCCTAGCGAGACTAGCACAGATACGCAGTATTTT.

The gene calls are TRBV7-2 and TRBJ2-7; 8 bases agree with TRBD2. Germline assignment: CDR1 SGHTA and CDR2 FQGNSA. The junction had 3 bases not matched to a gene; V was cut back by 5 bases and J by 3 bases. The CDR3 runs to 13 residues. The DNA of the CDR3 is TGTGCCAGCAGCCATAGCGGGAACTACGAGCAGTACTTC. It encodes CASSHSGNYEQYF.

The CDR3 DNA sequence: TGCGCCAGCAGCGGGACAGGGGCCTGGAACACTGAAGCTTTCTTT. This sequence encodes CASSGTGAWNTEAFF. The gene calls are TRBV5-1 and TRBJ1-1; 10 nucleotides agree with TRBD1. The V gene's germline CDR1 is SGHRS and CDR2 YFSETQ. The CDR3 has 15 residues. The trim removed 4 bases at V and 1 base at J, leaving 4 bases unmatched.

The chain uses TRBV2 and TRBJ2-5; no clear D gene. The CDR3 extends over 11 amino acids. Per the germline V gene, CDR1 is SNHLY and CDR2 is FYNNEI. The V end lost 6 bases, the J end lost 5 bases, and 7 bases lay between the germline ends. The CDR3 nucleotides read TGTGCCAGCAGGGCTGTGGAGACCCAGTACTTC. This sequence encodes CASRAVETQYF.